This T cell receptor (beta chain) originates from a study of blood T cell repertoires in COVID-19. Sequencing was performed with immunoSEQ multiplex PCR; in TCRdb, only in-frame clones are kept and a portion is missing. The repertoire holds 140,000 to 150,000 clones, with around 78% as singletons. This clone was seen a few times. The CDR3 covers 13 residues. The germline V and J ends were trimmed by 4 bases and 4 bases, with 11 bases remaining between them. Germline CDR1 and CDR2: SGHRS and YFSETQ. The chain is built from TRBV5-1 and TRBJ2-5, with D possibly being TRBD2 (6 bases). This receptor was obtained from a woman aged 55-70 years with acute or convalescent COVID-19. The sample comprised peripheral blood. The chain's CDR3 is CASSRDLGETQYF. Here the CDR3 DNA reads TGCGCCAGCAGCCGGGACTTGGGAGAGACCCAGTACTTC.